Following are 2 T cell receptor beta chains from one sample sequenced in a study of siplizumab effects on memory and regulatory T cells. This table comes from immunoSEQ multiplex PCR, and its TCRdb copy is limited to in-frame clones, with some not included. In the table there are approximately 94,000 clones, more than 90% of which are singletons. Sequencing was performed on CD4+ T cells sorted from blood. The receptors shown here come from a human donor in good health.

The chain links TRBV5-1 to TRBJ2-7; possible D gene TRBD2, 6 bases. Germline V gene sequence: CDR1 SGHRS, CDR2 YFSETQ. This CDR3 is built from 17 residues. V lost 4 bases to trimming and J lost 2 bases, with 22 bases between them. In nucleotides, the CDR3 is TGCGCCAGCAGCCCCGGAGGAGGGGCAACGGGGACCTACGAGCAGTACTTC. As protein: CASSPGGGATGTYEQYF.

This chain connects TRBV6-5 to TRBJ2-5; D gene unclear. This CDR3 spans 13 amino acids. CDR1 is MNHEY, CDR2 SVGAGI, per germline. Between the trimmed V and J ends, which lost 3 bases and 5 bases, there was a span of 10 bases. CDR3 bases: TGTGCCAGCAGTTATATGGTCGGGGAGACCCAGTACTTC. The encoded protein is CASSYMVGETQYF.